This is a list of T cell receptor beta chains from one sample in a study of metastatic and nonmetastatic thyroid tumors. TCRdb re-clonotyped the PCR reads via MiXCR. The sample yields around 41,000 clones, 28% seen once. Sequenced material: blood. Receptor source: a male donor with papillary thyroid cancer or a benign thyroid nodule (not recorded which). Some clones in this sample may be carry-over from other donors' samples. The CDR3 runs from the conserved cysteine through the conserved F or W. Fields, in order: CDR3 DNA, CDR3 protein, J gene, clone size, D gene, V gene. D genes are given only for firm matches. For some rows the clone size is stated as once, few or many, or as a class when expanded; others skip it.

TGTGCCACCAGCAGAGGACAGCACTACGAGCAGTACTTC | CATSRGQHYEQYF | TRBJ2-7 | few | . | TRBV15
TGTGCCACCAGTGTCGGGGCATCGGGCGAGCAGTACTTC | CATSVGASGEQYF | TRBJ2-7 | . | . | TRBV24-1
TGTGCCAGCAGTTTAACCTCACTCGGGACGTCCTCTGGGGCCAACGTCCTGACTTTC | CASSLTSLGTSSGANVLTF | TRBJ2-6 | . | . | TRBV28
TGCAGCGTTATAGGGGGCGCGTACGAGCAGTACTTC | CSVIGGAYEQYF | TRBJ2-7 | few | TRBD1 | TRBV29-1
TGTGCCAGCAGTTTTACTAGCGGGAGCGACGGTGGCGTCGGGGAGCTGTTTTTT | CASSFTSGSDGGVGELFF | TRBJ2-2 | many | TRBD2 | TRBV27
TGTGCCAGCAGTTATATAGCGGGGTGGCACAATGAGCAGTTCTTC | CASSYIAGWHNEQFF | TRBJ2-1 | few | TRBD2 | TRBV6-5
TGCGCCAGCAGCCGGCGTGTGGTCTACAATGAGCAGTTCTTC | CASSRRVVYNEQFF | TRBJ2-1 | many | . | TRBV4-1
TGTGCCAGCAGGTTGCAGGGCCCCTATGGCTACACCTTC | CASRLQGPYGYTF | TRBJ1-2 | few | . | TRBV28
TGTGCCAGCAGCTTAGTAGTGGCGGGCCCGAGACCCAATGAGCAGTTCTTC | CASSLVVAGPRPNEQFF | TRBJ2-1 | medium-sized | . | TRBV7-2
TGTGCCAGCAGTAGAAAGAAAAACTATGGCTACACCTTC | CASSRKKNYGYTF | TRBJ1-2 | many | . | TRBV28
TGTGCCAGCAGCGATACTCACAACTCTGGGGCCAACGTCCTGACTTTC | CASSDTHNSGANVLTF | TRBJ2-6 | many | . | TRBV28
TGTGCCAGCAGCCCCGGGCCCAACACTGAAGCTTTCTTT | CASSPGPNTEAFF | TRBJ1-1 | many | . | TRBV6-4
TGTGCCAGCAGCTTAGTATTAGATCCCTCTGGAAACACCATATATTTT | CASSLVLDPSGNTIYF | TRBJ1-3 | many | . | TRBV7-8
TGCAGCGGGAGGGCAGGAGCCTACGAGCAGTACTTC | CSGRAGAYEQYF | TRBJ2-7 | few | TRBD2 | TRBV20-1
TGTGCCAGTAGTATAGATCATAATGGCATCCAAGTCCGGGGCTACACCTTC | CASSIDHNGIQVRGYTF | TRBJ1-2 | many | . | TRBV19
TGTGCCAGCAGCCCAGGGGGGTTGTATTCACCCCTCCACTTT | CASSPGGLYSPLHF | TRBJ1-6 | few | TRBD1 | TRBV12-3/TRBV12-4
TGTGCCAGCAGTTACTCGTTTCGGCTAGGGGTCACAGATACGCAGTATTTT | CASSYSFRLGVTDTQYF | TRBJ2-3 | . | . | TRBV6-6
TGTGCCAGCAGCTTAGCTATCGGGACTTCCAATGAGCAGTTCTTC | CASSLAIGTSNEQFF | TRBJ2-1 | . | . | TRBV7-3
TGCGCCAGCAGGCCGGCGCTAGCGTACACAGATACGCAGTATTTT | CASRPALAYTDTQYF | TRBJ2-3 | many | . | TRBV5-1
TGCGCCAGCAGCAACCCCAGGGGGCTTAATGAGCAGTTCTTC | CASSNPRGLNEQFF | TRBJ2-1 | . | TRBD1 | TRBV5-1
TGTGCCAGCAGCAAGGGTTTTTGGGGCGGGCAGTACTTC | CASSKGFWGGQYF | TRBJ2-7 | . | . | TRBV7-6
TGTGCCAGCAGCCCTGACAGGACCTACGAGCAGTACTTC | CASSPDRTYEQYF | TRBJ2-7 | few | . | TRBV6-1
TGTGCCAGCAGTGAATATCCGAAACGGGACCTCACAGATACGCAGTATTTT | CASSEYPKRDLTDTQYF | TRBJ2-3 | many | . | TRBV25-1
TGTGCCAGCAGTTTAAAGTCCGGGATCGGTGGGGCAAGCAATCAGCCCCAGCATTTT | CASSLKSGIGGASNQPQHF | TRBJ1-5 | many | . | TRBV4-2
TGTGCCAGCAGTTTGGCTAGCGGAGTGGGGGAGACCCAGTACTTC | CASSLASGVGETQYF | TRBJ2-5 | many | TRBD2 | TRBV12-3/TRBV12-4
TGTGCCAGCAGTTTAACCTGGACAGGAGTTAATTCACCCCTCCACTTT | CASSLTWTGVNSPLHF | TRBJ1-6 | . | TRBD1 | TRBV12-3/TRBV12-4
TGTGTCAGCAGCCCAAGACCAGACAGAACTGAGCAGTTCTTC | CVSSPRPDRTEQFF | TRBJ2-1 | once | . | TRBV5-2
TGTGCCAACAGCTTTCTAGCGGGAGAAGACTCAAACGAGCAGTACTTC | CANSFLAGEDSNEQYF | TRBJ2-7 | . | TRBD2 | TRBV11-2
TGTGCCAGCAGCCAACCGGGACAGGGTTTCGGGGAGCTGTTTTTT | CASSQPGQGFGELFF | TRBJ2-2 | many | TRBD1 | TRBV3-1
TGTGCCAGCAGCTTATGGACAGGGGGCAACACTGAAGCTTTCTTT | CASSLWTGGNTEAFF | TRBJ1-1 | . | TRBD1 | TRBV11-3
TGCGCCAGCAGCCAACTCCTCTTCGAAAAACTGTTTTTT | CASSQLLFEKLFF | TRBJ1-4 | . | . | TRBV4-1
TGCGCCAGCAGCCAAATACTAAGTTCCGGGACAGGGGGTGGAGAGACCCAGTACTTC | CASSQILSSGTGGGETQYF | TRBJ2-5 | many | TRBD1 | TRBV4-1
TGTGCCAGCCCCGCCAGCGGGACTGGGGTGTTAGATACGCAGTATTTT | CASPASGTGVLDTQYF | TRBJ2-3 | . | TRBD2 | TRBV9